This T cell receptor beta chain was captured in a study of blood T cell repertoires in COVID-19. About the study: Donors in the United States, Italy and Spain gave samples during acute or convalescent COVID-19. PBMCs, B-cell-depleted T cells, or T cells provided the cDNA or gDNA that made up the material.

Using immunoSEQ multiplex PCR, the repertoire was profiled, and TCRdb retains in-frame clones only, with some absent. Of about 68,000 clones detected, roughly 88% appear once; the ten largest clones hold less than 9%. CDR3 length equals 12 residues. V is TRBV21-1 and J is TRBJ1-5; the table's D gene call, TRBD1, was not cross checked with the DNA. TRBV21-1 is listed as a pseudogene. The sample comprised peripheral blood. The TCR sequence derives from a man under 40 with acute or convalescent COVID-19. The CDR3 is CASARGVQPQHF. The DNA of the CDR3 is TGTGCCAGCGCCAGGGGGGTACAGCCCCAGCATTTT.